This paragraph reports one T cell receptor beta chain. The specificity of this receptor is unknown. Base qualities are missing; no much larger clone stands one base away. In the germline V gene, CDR1 corresponds to SGDLS and CDR2 to YYNGEE. V was cut back by 0 bases and J by 5 bases, leaving a gap of 8 bases between them. The CDR3 starts with the cysteine, ends with the phenylalanine, and has 13 residues. The DNA shown is the 39-base CDR3, in frame from base 1. High-throughput TCRbeta CDR3 sequencing of frozen genomic DNA was performed by immunoSEQ, including PCR amplification, mapping, bias correction and internal controls. Regarding the original processing steps: Only productive rearrangements were retained, and each unique TCRbeta sequence was defined by its CDR3 nucleotide sequence together with its V and J gene. A sequence counted as donor-reactive only if the sequence showed at least 5-fold expansion in CFSE-low cells compared with unstimulated pre-transplant cells and had a frequency of at least 0.01%. To ensure at least 90% detection power, minimum frequency thresholds were set for each subject based on that subject's lowest-template unstimulated sample. Repertoire turnover was measured by Jensen-Shannon divergence between the top 1000 TCRbeta sequences post- and pre-transplant. Two-sided Fisher's exact tests were used to test for changes in the detection of donor-reactive sequences. TCRdb retrieved this table from immuneACCESS and kept in-frame rearrangements only. Not all clones are present; in checked studies, unresolved V genes account for under half, and no reason is known for the remainder. Clone size and the V and J calls come from that table; the DNA yielded D and trimming. In all, the sample holds tens of thousands of clones, and roughly 80% of those were seen once. The ten largest clones capture approximately 0.45% of the sample.

This entry is derived from a study of T cell clones after liver transplantation (dated by TCRdb to between 2017 and 2020). Some background on the complete study: The samples were obtained from ITN030ST, a randomized trial that attempted immunosuppression withdrawal within 2 years after liver transplantation. Donor-reactive T cell clones were identified by TCRbeta sequencing after a pre-transplant mixed lymphocyte reaction and then tracked in post-transplant blood. As an antigen-independent comparator for donor-reactive sequences, third party-reactive TCRbeta sequences were also identified from pre-transplant MLRs. Three of the eight recipients were HCV-positive; the others were transplanted for non-autoimmune, non-viral indications. Until randomization at 12-24 months post-transplant, subjects were given standard immunosuppression, with no induction therapy. To count as tolerant, a recipient had to stay completely off immunosuppression for at least one year without liver enzymes climbing beyond twice the upper limit of normal. Blood samples were collected pre-transplant, pre-randomization before withdrawal, and post-randomization after either full withdrawal or failed withdrawal. The study cohort included 8 liver transplant recipients, of whom 3 were classified as tolerant and 5 as non-tolerant. Paper-wide results and their limitations: Conclusions were preliminary, limited by small, heterogeneous patient numbers and non-standardized post-transplant time points. A significant post-transplant decrease in circulating donor-reactive CD4 TCRbeta sequences was observed in most of the 8 subjects, irrespective of tolerance or HCV status. Low numbers of available donor cells limited the measurable donor-reactive repertoire in a couple of subjects. When repertoire turnover was taken into account, detection of donor-reactive sequences was significantly reduced in 7 of 8 subjects for CD4 and in 8 of 8 subjects for CD8. Donor-reactive sequences declined more than third party-reactive ones, suggesting partial antigen-specific deletion unrelated to withdrawal success. Because allograft tissue specimens were not available, migration of donor-reactive T cells into the graft, rather than deletion, may have occurred.

Unstimulated PBMCs, after thawing, were stained for CD3, CD4 and CD8 and then FACS-sorted into CD3+CD4+ and CD3+CD8+ populations. Randomization to immunosuppression withdrawal applied to every one of the 8 studied subjects. Genomic DNA was isolated with the Qiagen DNeasy Blood and Tissue Kit. This clonotype was obtained from a human patient who received a liver transplant. Following transplantation, T cells from the graft donor may be among those present. The sequencing used CD4+ T cells from blood, collected around 42 months after liver transplant. The receptor chain draws on TRBV9 and TRBJ1-1; the D gene remains uncertain. The encoded CDR3 is CASSVGFRTEAFF. The DNA reads TGTGCCAGCAGCGTAGGGTTTAGGACTGAAGCTTTCTTT.